The rows below give T cell receptor beta chains drawn from one sample of a study of shared clonotypes between healthy human individuals. Sequencing used immunoSEQ multiplex PCR; TCRdb keeps in-frame clones, though not all of them. Among some 2.4 million clones listed, under 95% were seen once. The sequencing sample was made of naive CD4+ T cells from PBMCs. These receptors originate from a man aged 18 to 30 in good health. Some clones in this sample may be carry-over from other donors' samples. Each CDR3 is given with its conserved first and last residue. D genes are given only for firm matches. The size entry is marked missing in some rows and otherwise reads once, few, many or a size class.

D gene	V gene	J gene	clone size	CDR3 length	CDR3 protein	CDR3 DNA
TRBD2	TRBV18	TRBJ2-3	NA	18	CASSPNPSGRGSTDTQYF	TGTGCCAGCTCTCCGAATCCTAGCGGGAGGGGGAGCACAGATACGCAGTATTTT
TRBD1	TRBV5-1	TRBJ1-2	NA	15	CASSHGTGGLYGYTF	TGCGCCAGCAGCCACGGGACAGGGGGCCTCTATGGCTACACCTTC
TRBD2	TRBV15	TRBJ2-2	NA	16	CATSRRIRDYSGELFF	TGTGCCACCAGCAGACGAATCCGGGACTATTCCGGGGAGCTGTTTTTT
NA	TRBV5-1	TRBJ2-1	NA	13	CASSLASAREQFF	TGCGCCAGCAGCTTGGCTAGCGCCCGGGAGCAGTTCTTC
NA	TRBV9	TRBJ2-3	NA	15	CASSVQDFDTDTQYF	TGTGCCAGCAGCGTGCAGGATTTCGACACAGATACGCAGTATTTT
TRBD2	TRBV6-5	TRBJ2-3	NA	15	CASRSGRRGTDTQYF	TGTGCCAGCAGAAGCGGGAGACGAGGAACAGATACGCAGTATTTT
TRBD2	TRBV7-3	TRBJ2-1	NA	15	CASSDSGRAYNEQFF	TGTGCCAGCAGCGATAGCGGGAGGGCTTACAATGAGCAGTTCTTC
NA	TRBV5-1	TRBJ2-3	once	13	CASSLAGIDTQYF	TGCGCCAGCAGCTTGGCAGGGATAGATACGCAGTATTTT
TRBD2	TRBV18	TRBJ2-2	NA	14	CASSPELASGELFF	TGTGCCAGCTCACCCGAACTAGCGTCCGGGGAGCTGTTTTTT
TRBD1	TRBV5-4	TRBJ1-3	NA	15	CASSRDRGRPDTIYF	TGTGCCAGCAGCCGAGACAGGGGCCGTCCGGACACCATATATTTT
TRBD1	TRBV7-8	TRBJ1-1	NA	14	CASSPTRIGTEAFF	TGTGCCAGCAGCCCCACCAGGATAGGGACAGAGGCTTTCTTT
TRBD1	TRBV2	TRBJ1-1	NA	13	CASRPTGESEAFF	TGTGCCAGCAGACCAACAGGGGAGTCTGAAGCTTTCTTT
TRBD2	TRBV11-2	TRBJ2-1	NA	16	CASSRPPGEGHNEQFF	TGTGCCAGCAGCCGACCGCCGGGGGAGGGCCACAATGAGCAGTTCTTC
NA	TRBV4-1	TRBJ1-1	NA	14	CASSLTIGDTEAFF	TGCGCCAGCAGCCTGACGATCGGGGACACTGAAGCTTTCTTT
TRBD1	TRBV19	TRBJ2-3	NA	16	CASSTPTGLSTDTQYF	TGTGCCAGTAGTACACCGACAGGGCTTAGCACAGATACGCAGTATTTT
NA	TRBV28	TRBJ2-1	NA	14	CASSLPRGYNEQFF	TGTGCCAGCAGTTTGCCGAGGGGTTACAATGAGCAGTTCTTC
TRBD1	TRBV15	TRBJ2-7	NA	16	CATSRGPQGTLYEQYF	TGTGCCACCAGCAGAGGTCCACAGGGGACCCTCTACGAGCAGTACTTC
NA	TRBV5-1	TRBJ1-4	NA	14	CASSFGQGNEKLFF	TGCGCCAGCAGCTTTGGGCAGGGGAATGAAAAACTGTTTTTT
TRBD1	TRBV28	TRBJ1-1	NA	12	CASGDRSSEAFF	TGTGCCAGCGGGGACAGGTCTTCTGAAGCTTTCTTT
TRBD1	TRBV5-1	TRBJ2-5	NA	16	CASSLIYGTEQETQYF	TGCGCCAGCAGCTTGATTTACGGGACAGAGCAAGAGACCCAGTACTTC
NA	TRBV28	TRBJ1-2	once	13	CASSSGSVYGYTF	TGTGCCAGCAGTTCAGGCTCAGTCTATGGCTACACCTTC
NA	TRBV6-6	TRBJ1-1	once	13	CASIPYRDTEAFF	TGTGCCAGCATTCCCTACAGGGACACTGAAGCTTTCTTT
TRBD1	TRBV29-1	TRBJ1-1	NA	13	CSGGQGMNTEAFF	TGCAGCGGTGGACAGGGGATGAACACTGAAGCTTTCTTT
NA	TRBV7-2	TRBJ2-7	NA	12	CASSPPWGEQYF	TGTGCCAGCAGCCCACCCTGGGGCGAGCAGTACTTC
TRBD1	TRBV18	TRBJ2-5	NA	15	CASSPRTGSLETQYF	TGTGCCAGCTCCCCACGGACAGGGTCTTTAGAGACCCAGTACTTC
TRBD2	TRBV6-5	TRBJ2-7	NA	10	CATGRYEQYF	TGTGCCACCGGGAGGTACGAGCAGTACTTC
NA	TRBV18	TRBJ1-2	NA	13	CASSPPGTPGYTF	TGTGCCAGCTCACCACCCGGGACTCCTGGCTACACCTTC